One T cell receptor (beta chain) is described in this entry. V was clipped by 4 bases and J by 0 bases, with 13 bases between them. This CDR3 is built from 15 residues. CDR1 and CDR2 (germline): ENHRY, SYGVKD. The data were taken from a study of T-cell reconstitution after alpha-beta-depleted transplantation in children. The TCRbeta library incorporated unique molecular identifiers. TCRdb ran MiXCR on the PCR reads and lists one entry per CDR3 protein. The sample has a few hundred thousand distinct CDR3 sequences, around 12% seen once; the top ten hold 4.5% to 6%. The rearrangement joins TRBV10-3 to TRBJ2-7; weak D call: TRBD2 (6 bases). This clonotype was obtained from a human donor who donated a stem cell graft to a child with combined immunodeficiency. The starting material was PBMCs from the stem cell graft donor, obtained from the stem cell graft. This CDR3 is CAISGPGLSSYEQYF. In DNA form, the CDR3 reads TGTGCCATCAGTGGGCCGGGACTGAGCTCCTACGAGCAGTACTTC.